This TCR beta chain was captured by sequencing in a study of early T cells in non-severe SARS-CoV-2 infection (TCRdb year 2021). In terms of the full investigation: Because TCR sequencing was done on bulk RNA from unsorted whole blood, the alpha and beta chains could not be paired. Overall study results and their limits: VDJdb matching was skewed toward anti-spike CD8 responses, so virus-specific expansions were likely underestimated and private and CD4 specificities were missed.

This clonotype was detected ten times or more. The antigen this receptor binds is unknown. Base qualities were left out, and no much larger clone turns up one base away. The study was a case-control design nested within a healthcare worker cohort in London, UK, with weekly nasopharyngeal swab PCR tests and blood sampling. Between 23 and 31 March 2020, the week of the UK lockdown, healthcare workers were enrolled and then followed up weekly for as long as 16 weeks. The method was 5' RACE. This sample was sequenced with a NextSeq 500. The TCR library protocol attached unique molecular identifiers to individual cDNA molecules to correct for sequencing error and PCR bias. Both TCR alpha and beta chains were sequenced, and tight co-correlation was observed between alpha and beta sequence abundances in each sample. The original pipeline was this. Decombinator V4 was used to annotate TCR sequences for V gene, J gene and CDR3. Expanded TCRs were defined as changing significantly between any two time points under a Poisson model with p below 0.0001. TCR abundances were normalised to the total number of TCRs sequenced per sample and expressed as counts per million. VDJdb, accessed 1 November 2021, was searched for CMV, EBV and SARS-CoV-2 annotated TCRs, with TCRs annotated for multiple antigens excluded. Through fastp at Q25 and MiXCR, TCRdb rebuilt clones from the public reads, retaining in-frame beta chains. Every entry covers one CDR3 protein and lists the most common genes and DNA from its rows. In this record, the V and J calls reflect TCRdb's handling and not the investigators' own analysis. In this sample the table shows about 70,000 distinct CDR3 sequences, roughly 10% of which occur a single time. Around 4.7% of the sample comes from the top ten.

The receptor was isolated from an adult who was a healthcare worker with PCR-confirmed SARS-CoV-2 infection or an uninfected control (not recorded which). Source material: whole blood.

The CDR3 has the sequence CASRSGNQPQHF. The base sequence is TGTGCCAGCAGGAGTGGCAATCAGCCCCAGCATTTT. The V gene is TRBV28 and the J gene is TRBJ1-5; confidence is insufficient to name the D gene. Inclusive of the bounding cysteine and phenylalanine, the CDR3 is 12 residues long. Left in the record is the CDR3 DNA by itself, 36 bases read in frame from the first base. The trim is 6 bases for V and 2 bases for J, with a gap of 5 bases between the germline ends. The germline V gene yields MDHEN for CDR1 and SYDVKM for CDR2.